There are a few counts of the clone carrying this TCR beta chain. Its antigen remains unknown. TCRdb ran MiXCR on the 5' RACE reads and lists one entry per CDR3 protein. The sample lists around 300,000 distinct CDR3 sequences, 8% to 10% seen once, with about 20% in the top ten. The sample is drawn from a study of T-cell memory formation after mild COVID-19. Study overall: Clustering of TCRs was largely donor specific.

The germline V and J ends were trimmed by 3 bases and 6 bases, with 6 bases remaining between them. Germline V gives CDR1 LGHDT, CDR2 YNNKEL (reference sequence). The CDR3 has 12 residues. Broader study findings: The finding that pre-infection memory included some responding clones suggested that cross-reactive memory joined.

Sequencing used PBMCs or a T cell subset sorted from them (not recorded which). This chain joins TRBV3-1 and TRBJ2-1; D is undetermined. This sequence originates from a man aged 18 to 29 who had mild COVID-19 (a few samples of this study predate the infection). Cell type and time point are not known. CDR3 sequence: CASSHLGNEQFF. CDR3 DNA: TGTGCCAGCAGCCATTTGGGCAATGAGCAGTTCTTC.